The 9 T cell receptor beta chains reported below all come from one sample, sequenced in a study of cytomegalovirus exposure and HLA in healthy donors (dated by TCRdb to 2017 to 2019). Library preparation used the immunoSEQ multiplex PCR assay. A mixture of 60 forward primers for TCR Vbeta segments and 13 reverse primers for TCR Jbeta segments was used in the multiplex PCR. In its TCRdb copy, this immuneACCESS table keeps in-frame sequences only and misses some clones. Where compared with another copy, unresolved V genes explain less than half of these, and the others have no known cause. The sample table contains around 150,000 clones; only one count was recorded for over 70% of them. The ten largest clones represent about 9.6% of the sample. The sample was PBMCs. The source of these receptors is a young man in good health and CMV-seropositive.

The genes are TRBV28 and TRBJ1-6; D remains unclear. Germline V gene sequence: CDR1 MDHEN, CDR2 SYDVKM. V was cut by 7 bases and J by 6 bases, with 7 bases left in between. The CDR3 is 12 residues long. The CDR3 spells CASKQPNSPLHF. CDR3 DNA: TGTGCCAGCAAACAGCCTAATTCACCCCTCCACTTT.

V usage is TRBV30 and J usage is TRBJ2-7; 12 nucleotides match TRBD2. This CDR3 comprises 13 residues. The germline CDR1 and CDR2 sequences are GTSNPN and SVGIG (reference sequence). V lost 5 bases and J lost 2; bases outside the gene matches: 1. As DNA, the CDR3 is TGTGCCTGGGGACTAGCGGGGACCTACGAGCAGTACTTC. It specifies CAWGLAGTYEQYF.

CDR3 coding DNA: TGTGCCAGCAGCTTAGGGGGACAGGGTTACGAGCAGTACTTC. It yields the protein CASSLGGQGYEQYF. The chain has TRBV11-2 and TRBJ2-7, with 9 positions matching TRBD1. With V trimmed by 1 base and J by 4 bases, 2 bases remained unmatched. Germline loops: CDR1 SGHAT, CDR2 FQNNGV. CDR3 size: 14 residues.

The table lists this clone with a few counts. The CDR3 coding sequence is TGTGCCAGCAGCTTGAAACTAGCGGGGACTAATACGCAGTATTTT. Translating gives CASSLKLAGTNTQYF. The chain combines TRBV5-4 with TRBJ2-3, with 10 bases aligning to TRBD2. The germline V gene has CDR1 SGHNT and CDR2 YYREEE (reference sequence). V shed 1 base, J shed 7 bases, and the junction held 6 bases outside the gene matches. The CDR3 is made up of 15 amino acids.

This clone occurred once. V usage is TRBV7-9 and J usage is TRBJ2-5; TRBD1 might be the D (6 bases). The end of the DNA is better explained by TRBJ2-7, so the J call may be wrong. The CDR3 sequence is 13 residues long. CDR1 is SEHNR, CDR2 FQNEAQ, per germline (reference sequence). The CDR3 loop is CASSLAQGIEQYF. The CDR3 DNA follows: TGTGCCAGCAGCTTAGCCCAGGGGATCGAGCAGTACTTC.

Of note for this clone: Different DNA sequences within this sample yield the same CDR3. This chain uses TRBV5-4 with TRBJ2-5; 11 nucleotides align to TRBD2. V lost 4 bases and J lost 4; bases outside the gene matches: 3. The germline V gene encodes CDR1 SGHNT and CDR2 YYREEE (reference sequence). The length of the CDR3 is 14 residues. The chain's CDR3 is CASSPTSGGETQYF. In DNA, the CDR3 is TGTGCCAGCAGCCCTACTAGCGGGGGAGAGACCCAGTACTTC.

The chain joins TRBV19 to TRBJ2-7; 7 bases map to TRBD1. V dropped 5 bases and J dropped 0; count of bases not matched to a gene: 4. Germline lookup yields CDR1 LNHDA and CDR2 SQIVND (reference sequence). CDR3 length: 14 amino acids. This chain's CDR3 is CASSPGTASYEQYF. The CDR3 DNA reads TGTGCCAGTAGTCCGGGGACAGCCTCCTACGAGCAGTACTTC.

This clone was seen more than once but under ten times. The chain has TRBV5-4 and TRBJ2-3, with D possibly TRBD2 on 5 matching bases. CDR1 is SGHNT, CDR2 YYREEE, per germline (reference sequence). Trimming stripped 4 bases from V and 11 bases from J, with 17 bases between. The CDR3 is made up of 13 amino acids. The chain's CDR3 is CASSVMGARGQYF. The CDR3, as DNA: TGTGCCAGCAGCGTAATGGGAGCTCGGGGGCAGTATTTT.

The chain has TRBV6-4 and TRBJ1-1; 7 bases are shared with TRBD1. The CDR3 spans 14 residues. Germline values: CDR1 MRHNA, CDR2 SNTAGT. The V and J ends lost 4 bases and 1 base, in that order; junction bases with no gene match: 3. The CDR3 reads CASSGDSENTEAFF. The CDR3 bases are TGTGCCAGCAGTGGGGACAGCGAGAACACTGAAGCTTTCTTT.